This passage covers 26 T cell receptor beta chains from one sample sequenced in a study of blood T cells in healthy people across ages. Primed by a sample-barcoded 5' primer and a J-beta primer mix, a second PCR proceeded for 7 to 11 cycles. From the 5' RACE reads, TCRdb called clonotypes with MiXCR, one entry per CDR3 protein. This table holds approximately 810,000 distinct CDR3 sequences, roughly 40% found once. Material for sequencing was blood. These receptors all stem from a man aged 18 to 35 in good health.

This rearrangement joins TRBV6-6 to TRBJ1-1; D may be TRBD1 (5 bases). With 8 bases removed from V and 2 bases from J, the gap between germline ends came to 18 bases. Germline CDR1 MNHNY, CDR2 SVGAGI (reference sequence). The CDR3 consists of 15 residues. This CDR3 reads CASSDDWGGNTEAFF. CDR3 coding DNA: TGTGCCAGCTCCGACGATTGGGGCGGTAACACTGAAGCTTTCTTT.

This chain links TRBV14 with TRBJ2-7; D is uncertain. This CDR3 is 14 amino acids long. V was shortened by 3 bases and J by 0 bases, with 9 bases between the two germline ends. Germline V gene data show CDR1 as SGHDN and CDR2 as FVKESK. DNA for the CDR3: TGTGCCAGCAGCCAGTTGGGTTTCTCCTACGAGCAGTACTTC. This sequence encodes CASSQLGFSYEQYF.

The chain employs TRBV9 and TRBJ2-2; D is ambiguous. Trimming removed 3 bases at V and 6 bases at J, with 3 bases between. The CDR3 consists of 11 residues. The germline CDR1 and CDR2 sequences are SGDLS and YYNGEE. The CDR3 region has the DNA TGTGCCAGCAGCGGAGCCGGGGAGCTGTTTTTT. Protein sequence: CASSGAGELFF. Full variable domain (missing parts from reference TRBV9 and TRBJ2-2): DSGVTQTPKHLITATGQRVTLRCSPRSGDLSVYWYQQSLDQGLQFLIQYYNGEERAKGNILERFSAQQFPDLHSELNLSSLELGDSALYFCASSGAGELFFGEGSRLTVL.

This clonotype was found a few times. One end of the junction varies from germline; a read error may be responsible. The chain carries TRBV7-2 and TRBJ2-4; D possibly corresponds to TRBD2 (5 bases). The germline V gene has CDR1 SGHTA and CDR2 FQGNSA. The CDR3 is made up of 15 amino acids. CDR3: CACSLASPGGNIQYF. The CDR3 region has the DNA TGTGCCTGCAGCTTAGCGAGTCCAGGAGGAAACATTCAGTACTTC.

The chain has TRBV6-2 or TRBV6-3 and TRBJ2-1; 8 bases line up with TRBD1. V was clipped by 5 bases and J by 2 bases; unmatched bases: 5. The CDR3 is 15 residues long. CDR1 is MNHEY, CDR2 SVGEGT, per germline. Written as DNA, the CDR3 is TGTGCCAGCAGTCGACAGGGGTATACCTACAATGAGCAGTTCTTC. Protein product: CASSRQGYTYNEQFF.

This clonotype has a handful of counts. The chain links TRBV18 to TRBJ1-5; 10 bases are shared with TRBD1. The germline gives CDR1 KGHSH, CDR2 LQKENI. The CDR3 is 16 residues long. Trimming cost V 6 bases and J 7 bases; bases outside gene matches: 12. CDR3 DNA: TGTGCCAGCTCCCGGGACAGGGGCCGGGGGAGGCAGCCCCAGCATTTT. Amino acid sequence: CASSRDRGRGRQPQHF.

The chain is built from TRBV5-4 and TRBJ2-7, with a weak D call TRBD1 (6 bases). Looked up from germline, CDR1 is SGHNT and CDR2 is YYREEE (reference sequence). The CDR3 covers 15 residues. V lost 0 bases and J 4 bases, leaving 14 bases between the germline ends. Here the CDR3 DNA reads TGTGCCAGCAGCTTGGGAGGGACATCCTTTTACGAGCAGTACTTC. It specifies CASSLGGTSFYEQYF.

The chain is built from TRBV18 and TRBJ1-2; perhaps TRBD1 as D (5 bases). V lost 3 bases and J 4 bases, leaving 15 bases between the germline ends. The length of the CDR3 is 15 residues. Germline-derived CDR1 and CDR2 are KGHSH and LQKENI. As DNA, the CDR3 is TGTGCCAGCTCACCGGGACCCCAGGTTGGCTATGGCTACACCTTC. Residues: CASSPGPQVGYGYTF. The whole variable domain, remainder taken from reference TRBV18 and TRBJ1-2, is NAGVMQNPRHLVRRRGQEARLRCSPMKGHSHVYWYRQLPEEGLKFMVYLQKENIIDESGMPKERFSAEFPKEGPSILRIQQVVRGDSAAYFCASSPGPQVGYGYTFGSGTRLTVV.

In this sample, this clonotype turned up many times. The rearrangement joins TRBV12-3 or TRBV12-4 to TRBJ2-5, with TRBD2 matching 7 bases. V lost 6 bases, J lost 2 bases, and 6 bases stayed unmatched. This CDR3 region has 14 residues. This chain's CDR3 is CASRRPGLQETQYF. The CDR3 region has the DNA TGTGCCAGCAGGAGGCCGGGACTACAAGAGACCCAGTACTTC.

This clonotype has more than one count but fewer than ten. This chain joins TRBV20-1 and TRBJ2-1; TRBD1 aligns across 7 bases. The CDR3 consists of 14 residues. The germline gives CDR1 DFQATT, CDR2 SNEGSKA (reference sequence). V shed 5 bases and J 5 bases; nucleotides not matched to a gene: 9. The chain's CDR3 is CSAARDSINNEQFF. For the CDR3, the DNA is TGCAGTGCTGCCCGGGACAGCATAAACAATGAGCAGTTCTTC.

This clonotype occurred a few times. The chain links TRBV5-1 to TRBJ1-2; unclear D gene. V lost 7 bases, J lost 3 bases, and 19 bases lay in between. The germline V gene encodes CDR1 SGHRS and CDR2 YFSETQ. CDR3 length: 15 residues. CDR3 DNA: TGCGCCAGCCGATTACTTCCGGCCGGGGACTATGGCTACACCTTC. Protein sequence: CASRLLPAGDYGYTF.

Comments on this clonotype: One end of the junction fails to match germline, which may point to a read error. This chain links TRBV20-1 with TRBJ2-7; TRBD2 might be the D (6 bases). CDR1 is DFQATT, CDR2 SNEGSKA, per germline (reference sequence). This CDR3 is built from 14 residues. Here the CDR3 reads CSARDWEVSYEQYF. In nucleotides, the CDR3 is TGCAGTGCCAGAGATTGGGAGGTGTCCTACGAGCAGTACTTC.

About this clonotype: This may be a read error, as it is one base from a much larger clone. This rearrangement joins TRBV4-2 to TRBJ2-1, with 10 bases fitting TRBD1. Trimming cost V 0 bases and J 4 bases; bases outside gene matches: 3. The CDR3 loop spans 16 amino acids. The germline V gene encodes CDR1 LGHNA and CDR2 YNFKEQ. The CDR3 protein is CASSQDGTGDYNEQFF. The CDR3 nucleotides are TGTGCCAGCAGCCAAGATGGGACAGGGGATTACAATGAGCAGTTCTTC.

J is TRBJ2-2 and V is TRBV15; D may correspond to TRBD1 or TRBD2 (5 bases each). CDR1 is LNHNV and CDR2 is YYDKDF in the germline V gene (reference sequence). Trimming left V 8 bases short and J 0 bases short, with 22 bases between. The CDR3 length is 18 residues. CDR3 bases: TGTGCCACCTCAACACCGACAGAGGGGTCCTCGAACACCGGGGAGCTGTTTTTT. It translates to CATSTPTEGSSNTGELFF.

V and J are TRBV6-2 or TRBV6-3 and TRBJ1-6; unclear D gene. V was clipped by 1 base and J by 10 bases, with 14 bases between them. This CDR3 has 15 residues. CDR1 MNHEY and CDR2 SVGEGT come from the germline V gene. CDR3 DNA sequence: TGTGCCAGCAGTTACTTGGCGGATCTTAACTCACCCCTCCACTTT. It specifies CASSYLADLNSPLHF.

Regarding this clonotype: A single base separates this from a much larger clone, so it may be a read error. The chain links TRBV6-4 to TRBJ2-5; D may be TRBD1 or TRBD2 (5 bases each). The CDR3 runs to 14 residues. CDR1 is MRHNA and CDR2 is SNTAGT in the germline V gene. CDR3 bases: TGTGCCTGCAGTGCCGAGTGGGGGTCAGAGACCCAGTACTTC. Its translation: CACSAEWGSETQYF.

This clonotype was seen a few times. CDR3 sequence: CASKGANTEAFF. The CDR3 nucleotides are TGTGCCTCCAAAGGGGCGAACACTGAAGCTTTCTTT. V and J are TRBV9 and TRBJ1-1; D is perhaps TRBD1 (5 bases). Trimming shortened V by 10 bases and J by 1 base, and 11 bases separated the two germline ends. The CDR3 extends over 12 amino acids. Germline V lookup: CDR1 SGDLS, CDR2 YYNGEE.

Only a few counts were recorded for this clonotype. The chain couples TRBV6-6 to TRBJ1-2; perhaps TRBD1 as D (6 bases). CDR1 MNHNY and CDR2 SVGAGI come from the germline V gene (reference sequence). Trimming took off 2 bases at V and 5 bases at J, with 21 bases between the two ends. The CDR3 totals 17 residues. For the CDR3, the DNA is TGTGCCAGCAGTTACCCCCATACAGGGAGGGGGGGTTATGGCTACACCTTC. This codes for CASSYPHTGRGGYGYTF.

The chain combines TRBV6-2 or TRBV6-3 with TRBJ2-1, with 10 bases matching TRBD2. Germline CDR1 MNHEY, CDR2 SVGEGT. The CDR3 is 16 amino acids. J lost 7 bases, V lost 0 bases, and 6 bases had no gene match. CDR3 region: CASSYSLSGGDNEQFF. For the CDR3, the DNA is TGTGCCAGCAGTTACTCATTGAGCGGGGGGGATAATGAGCAGTTCTTC.

This clonotype was found a few times. V is TRBV4-1 and J is TRBJ2-4, with D uncertain. CDR1 and CDR2 from the germline V gene are MGHRA and YSYEKL. Trimming took 2 bases from V and 0 from J, leaving 11 bases between them. CDR3 length: 16 residues. CDR3 amino acids: CASSQPFVGAKNIQYF. The CDR3 coding sequence is TGCGCCAGCAGCCAACCATTTGTGGGAGCCAAAAACATTCAGTACTTC.

This clonotype was counted between two and nine times. The V gene is TRBV3-1, the J gene TRBJ2-7; 11 bases are shared with TRBD1. The DNA end is a closer match to TRBJ2-5, so the J assignment may be wrong. CDR1 is LGHDT and CDR2 is YNNKEL in the germline V gene (reference sequence). This CDR3 region has 14 residues. CDR3 bases: TGTGCCAGCAGCCTTCGGGACAGGGGGATGACCCAGTACTTC. Translation gives CASSLRDRGMTQYF.

Remarks on this clonotype: The missing conserved phenylalanine or tryptophan at the end of this CDR3 makes a read error likely. The CDR3 here is CASSQDQLAIRETQYS. The CDR3 bases are TGTGCCAGCAGCCAAGATCAACTAGCGATTCGAGAGACCCAGTACTCC. The chain combines TRBV14 with TRBJ2-7, with TRBD2 matching over 7 bases. The J call may not be correct, given that the DNA end is closer to TRBJ2-5. The CDR3 runs 16 residues. Germline V CDR1 and CDR2: SGHDN, FVKESK.

The rearrangement links TRBV20-1 to TRBJ2-7; 7 bases agree with TRBD2. Germline trimming cut 6 bases from V and 7 bases from J; bases unmatched to any gene: 21. Germline CDR1 DFQATT, CDR2 SNEGSKA (reference sequence). The CDR3 has 16 amino acids. CDR3 sequence: CSAQNLAASSYNEQYF. CDR3 in DNA: TGCAGTGCACAAAACCTAGCGGCTAGCTCCTACAATGAGCAGTACTTC.

This clonotype was seen a handful of times. The V and J genes are TRBV4-2 and TRBJ2-3; 13 bases are a match to TRBD2. The CDR3 contains 17 residues. Germline V gene lookup returns CDR1 LGHNA and CDR2 YNFKEQ. Losses at the gene ends were 4 bases for V and 5 bases for J; bases not matched to a gene: 9. DNA for the CDR3: TGTGCCAGCAGCCCACAGACTAGCGGGGGGCAAGGAGATACGCAGTATTTT. It codes for CASSPQTSGGQGDTQYF.

The gene calls are TRBV29-1 and TRBJ2-5; no firm D call. The CDR3 is 13 amino acids. V gave up 3 bases and J gave up 1 base, with 9 bases separating them. Germline CDR1 reads SQVTM; CDR2 reads ANQGSEA. In nucleotides, the CDR3 is TGCAGCGTTGATGCCGGATTCCAAGAGACCCAGTACTTC. It encodes CSVDAGFQETQYF.

This chain connects TRBV12-3 or TRBV12-4 to TRBJ2-1; no definite D call. The CDR3 spans 11 residues. V was shortened by 5 bases and J by 9 bases, with 8 bases between the two germline ends. The CDR3 is CASSALSEQFF. The CDR3 DNA follows: TGTGCCAGCAGTGCTCTGTCTGAGCAGTTCTTC.